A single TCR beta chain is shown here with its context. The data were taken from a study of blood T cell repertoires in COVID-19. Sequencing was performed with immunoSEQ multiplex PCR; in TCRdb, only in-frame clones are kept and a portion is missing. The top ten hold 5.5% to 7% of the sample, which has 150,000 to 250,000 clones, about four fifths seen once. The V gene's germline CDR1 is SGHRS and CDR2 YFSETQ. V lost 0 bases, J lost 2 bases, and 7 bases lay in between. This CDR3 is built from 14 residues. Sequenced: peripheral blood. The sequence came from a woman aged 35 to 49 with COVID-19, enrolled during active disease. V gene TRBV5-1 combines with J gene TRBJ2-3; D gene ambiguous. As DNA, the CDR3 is TGCGCCAGCAGCTTGGAATCCCACACAGATACGCAGTATTTT. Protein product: CASSLESHTDTQYF.